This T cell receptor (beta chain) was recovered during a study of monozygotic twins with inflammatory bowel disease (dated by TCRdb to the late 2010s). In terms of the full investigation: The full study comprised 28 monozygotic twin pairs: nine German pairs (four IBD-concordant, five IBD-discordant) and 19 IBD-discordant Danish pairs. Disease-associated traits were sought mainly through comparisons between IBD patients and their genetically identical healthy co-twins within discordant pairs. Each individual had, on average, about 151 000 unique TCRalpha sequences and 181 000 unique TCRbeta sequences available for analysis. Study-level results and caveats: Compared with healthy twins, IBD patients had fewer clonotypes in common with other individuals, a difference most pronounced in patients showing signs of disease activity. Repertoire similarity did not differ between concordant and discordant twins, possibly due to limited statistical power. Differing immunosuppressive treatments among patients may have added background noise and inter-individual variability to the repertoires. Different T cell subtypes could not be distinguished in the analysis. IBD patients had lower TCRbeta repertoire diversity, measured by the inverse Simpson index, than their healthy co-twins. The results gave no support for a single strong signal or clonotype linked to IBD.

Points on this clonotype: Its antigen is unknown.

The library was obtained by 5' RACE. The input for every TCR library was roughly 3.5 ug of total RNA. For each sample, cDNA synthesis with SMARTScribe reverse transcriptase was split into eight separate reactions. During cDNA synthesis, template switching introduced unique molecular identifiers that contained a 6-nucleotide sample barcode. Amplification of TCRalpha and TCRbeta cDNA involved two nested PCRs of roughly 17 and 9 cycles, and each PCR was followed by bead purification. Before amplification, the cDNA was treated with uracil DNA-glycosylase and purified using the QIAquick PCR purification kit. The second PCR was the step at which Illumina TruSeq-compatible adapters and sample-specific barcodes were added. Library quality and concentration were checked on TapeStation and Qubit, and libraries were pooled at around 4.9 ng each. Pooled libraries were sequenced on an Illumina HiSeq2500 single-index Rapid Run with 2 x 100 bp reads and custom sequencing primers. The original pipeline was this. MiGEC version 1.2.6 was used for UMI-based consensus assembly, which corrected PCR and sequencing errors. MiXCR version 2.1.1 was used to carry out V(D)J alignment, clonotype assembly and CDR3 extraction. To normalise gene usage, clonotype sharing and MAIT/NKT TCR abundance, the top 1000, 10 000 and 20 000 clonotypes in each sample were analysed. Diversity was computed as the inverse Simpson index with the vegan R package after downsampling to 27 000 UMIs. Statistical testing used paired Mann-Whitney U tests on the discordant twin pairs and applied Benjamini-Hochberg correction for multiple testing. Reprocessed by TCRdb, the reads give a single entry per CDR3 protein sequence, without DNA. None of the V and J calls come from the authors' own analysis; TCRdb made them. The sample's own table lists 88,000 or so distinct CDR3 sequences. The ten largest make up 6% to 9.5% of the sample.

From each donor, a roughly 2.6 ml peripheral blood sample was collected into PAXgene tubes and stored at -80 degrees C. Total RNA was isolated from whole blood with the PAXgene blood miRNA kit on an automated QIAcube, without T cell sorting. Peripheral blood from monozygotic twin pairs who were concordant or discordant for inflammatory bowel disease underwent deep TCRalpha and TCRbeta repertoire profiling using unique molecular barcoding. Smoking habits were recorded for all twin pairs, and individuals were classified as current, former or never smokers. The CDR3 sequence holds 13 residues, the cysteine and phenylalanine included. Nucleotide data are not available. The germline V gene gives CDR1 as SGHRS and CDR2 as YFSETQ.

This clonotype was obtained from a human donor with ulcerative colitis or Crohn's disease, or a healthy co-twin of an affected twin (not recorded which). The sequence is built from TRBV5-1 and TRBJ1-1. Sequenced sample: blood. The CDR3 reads CASSLARADEAFF.